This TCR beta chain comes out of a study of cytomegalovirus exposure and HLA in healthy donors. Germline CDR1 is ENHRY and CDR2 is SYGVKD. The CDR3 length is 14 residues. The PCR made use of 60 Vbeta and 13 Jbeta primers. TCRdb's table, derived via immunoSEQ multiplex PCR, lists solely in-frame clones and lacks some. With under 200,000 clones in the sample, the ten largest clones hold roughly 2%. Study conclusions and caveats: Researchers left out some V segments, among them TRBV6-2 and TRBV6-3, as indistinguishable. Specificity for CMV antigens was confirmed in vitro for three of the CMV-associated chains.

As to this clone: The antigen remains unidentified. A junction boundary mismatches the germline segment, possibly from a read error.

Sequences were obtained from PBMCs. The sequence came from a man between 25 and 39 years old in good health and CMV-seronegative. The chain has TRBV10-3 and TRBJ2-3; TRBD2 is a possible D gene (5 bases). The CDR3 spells CATSDGEQTDTQYF. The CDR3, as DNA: TGTGCCACCAGTGACGGGGAACAGACAGATACGCAGTATTTT.